Below, 27 T cell receptor beta chains from the same sample are listed, as sequenced in a study of T cells after yellow fever vaccination (dated by TCRdb to about 2019). The method was 5' RACE. Sequencer: Illumina NovaSeq 6000. TCRdb applied fastp at Q25 and MiXCR to the public reads, then kept only in-frame beta chains. All rows with the same CDR3 protein become a single entry with the most common DNA and genes. The sample table holds approximately 130,000 distinct CDR3 sequences, of which around 15% were seen once. Roughly 43% of the sample rests with the top ten. The treatment or condition label on this specimen signifies: live attenuated yellow fever vaccine strain. Sequences were derived from CD8+ T cells sorted from PBMCs, sampled 5 days after the yellow fever booster vaccination. All receptors derive from a man between 18 and 35 years old who received the YFV17D yellow fever vaccine.

The V call is TRBV6-2 or TRBV6-3, the J call TRBJ1-1; D is perhaps TRBD1 (5 bases). There are 17 residues in the CDR3. V lost 0 bases and J lost 0, with 14 bases in between. The germline gives CDR1 MNHEY, CDR2 SVGEGT. DNA for the CDR3: TGTGCCAGCAGTTACTCGACGGGAACAGGAGTGAACACTGAAGCTTTCTTT. Translating gives CASSYSTGTGVNTEAFF.

The genes are TRBV4-1 and TRBJ2-2; D possibly uses TRBD1 or TRBD2 (6 bases each). V lost 1 base, J lost 6 bases, and 9 bases lay in between. CDR1 and CDR2 from the germline V gene are MGHRA and YSYEKL. This CDR3 is 14 amino acids long. The CDR3 DNA sequence: TGCGCCAGCAGCCAAGTGGGGGGCCCCGGGGAGCTGTTTTTT. Translation: CASSQVGGPGELFF.

This clonotype has a handful of counts. The J gene is TRBJ2-7, the V gene TRBV5-4, with D uncertain. This CDR3 spans 15 amino acids. CDR1 and CDR2 from the germline V gene are SGHNT and YYREEE (reference sequence). V was pared by 0 bases and J by 3 bases, with 13 bases between. The chain's CDR3 is CASSLAAGGRYEQYF. The CDR3 DNA reads as TGTGCCAGCAGCTTGGCCGCAGGCGGCCGCTACGAGCAGTACTTC.

This clonotype was recorded a few times. The chain couples TRBV3-1 to TRBJ2-7, with TRBD2 matching over 7 bases. Germline CDR1 is LGHDT and CDR2 is YNNKEL (reference sequence). V gave up 0 bases and J gave up 2 bases; unmatched junction bases: 10. The CDR3 length is 17 residues. The chain's CDR3 is CASSQDYHRGGTYEQYF. The DNA for the CDR3 is TGTGCCAGCAGCCAAGATTACCACCGGGGAGGGACCTACGAGCAGTACTTC.

The chain is built from TRBV7-2 and TRBJ2-7, with 8 bases that match TRBD2. Germline V CDR1 and CDR2: SGHTA, FQGNSA. After removal of 3 bases from V and 1 base from J, the junction contained 17 bases not matched to a gene. The CDR3 extends over 19 amino acids. CDR3 in amino acids: CASSFFRPGLEFLSYEQYF. The CDR3 nucleotides read TGTGCCAGCAGCTTTTTTCGGCCGGGACTAGAATTCCTATCCTACGAGCAGTACTTC.

The CDR3 is CASSPNPRGTFNGYTF. DNA of the CDR3: TGTGCCAGCAGCCCCAACCCCAGAGGGACCTTCAATGGCTACACCTTC. The chain has TRBV7-2 and TRBJ1-2, with D tentatively TRBD1 (5 bases). CDR1 and CDR2 from the germline V gene are SGHTA and FQGNSA. The CDR3 sequence is 16 residues long. V lost 5 bases and J 6 bases, leaving 22 bases between the germline ends.

The chain employs TRBV6-5 and TRBJ1-4; 7 bases match TRBD1. There are 19 residues in the CDR3. V dropped 0 bases and J dropped 4; count of bases not matched to a gene: 14. CDR1 and CDR2 (germline): MNHEY, SVGAGI. The CDR3 spells CASSYSWRQGGVNNEKLFF. The CDR3 nucleotides are TGTGCCAGCAGTTACTCTTGGAGACAGGGAGGAGTAAATAATGAAAAACTGTTTTTT.

The genes are TRBV7-9 and TRBJ1-4; D may be TRBD1 (5 bases). The CDR3 totals 15 residues. CDR1 and CDR2 (germline): SEHNR, FQNEAQ (reference sequence). Trimming took off 6 bases at V and 3 bases at J, with 14 bases between the two ends. The DNA of the CDR3 is TGTGCCAGCAGTATAAGCCAGGGATCTAATGAAAAACTGTTTTTT. It translates to CASSISQGSNEKLFF.

This clonotype was picked up a small number of times. The chain joins TRBV25-1 to TRBJ1-3; TRBD1 aligns across 9 bases. Germline-derived CDR1 and CDR2 are MGHDK and SYGVNS. J gave up 0 bases and V 3 bases, and 12 bases lay outside the gene matches. This CDR3 region has 19 residues. CDR3 residues: CASSDSGQGVSSSGNTIYF. As DNA, the CDR3 is TGTGCCAGCAGTGATTCGGGACAGGGAGTCTCGAGCTCTGGAAACACCATATATTTT.

The CDR3 DNA is TGTGCCAGCAATTTGGGTTGGGATGCTAGCACAGATACGCAGTATTTT. Protein: CASNLGWDASTDTQYF. The chain joins TRBV7-9 to TRBJ2-3; D unresolved. The CDR3 contains 16 residues. Germline CDR1 and CDR2: SEHNR and FQNEAQ (reference sequence). V lost 7 bases and J lost 0, with 17 bases in between.

The chain uses TRBV2 and TRBJ2-5, with TRBD1 matching over 8 bases. CDR1 is SNHLY and CDR2 is FYNNEI in the germline V gene. V was clipped by 6 bases and J by 7 bases; unmatched bases: 13. CDR3 size: 15 residues. CDR3 in amino acids: CASSELRTGRGTQYF. CDR3 nucleotides: TGTGCCAGCAGCGAACTCAGGACAGGGCGGGGGACCCAGTACTTC.

This clonotype appeared a few times. V and J are TRBV5-1 and TRBJ1-1; no reliable D call. Germline CDR1 is SGHRS and CDR2 is YFSETQ. The ends were cut back, 6 bases at V and 1 base at J, with 13 bases in the middle. The CDR3 totals 14 residues. The CDR3 is CASKIGLGNTEAFF. The CDR3 region has the DNA TGCGCCAGCAAAATCGGTCTAGGGAACACTGAAGCTTTCTTT.

The V call is TRBV6-5, the J call TRBJ2-7, with D tentatively TRBD2 (6 bases). The CDR3 is 13 residues long. The ends were cut back, 11 bases at V and 1 base at J, with 15 bases in the middle. The germline gives CDR1 MNHEY, CDR2 SVGAGI. CDR3 in DNA: TGTGCCGCCCGGGGGAGTCTGTCCTACGAGCAGTACTTC. This translates into CAARGSLSYEQYF.

In its sample, this clonotype was seen once. This sequence joins TRBV12-3 or TRBV12-4 and TRBJ2-3; 8 bases fit TRBD2. This CDR3 has 16 amino acids. V lost 6 bases to trimming and J lost 4 bases; unmatched junction nucleotides: 12. The DNA for the CDR3 is TGTGCCAGCAGCCCGGGGGGGGGACGGATCGCAGATACGCAGTATTTT. Translation: CASSPGGGRIADTQYF.

The chain uses TRBV5-5 and TRBJ1-1; no firm D call. V was pared by 4 bases and J by 6 bases, with 16 bases between. The CDR3 is made up of 14 amino acids. Germline assignment: CDR1 SGHKS and CDR2 YYEKEE (reference sequence). CDR3 in DNA: TGTGCCAGCAGCCCGGGGAAGGGTAGGGCTGAAGCTTTCTTT. It encodes CASSPGKGRAEAFF.

This rearrangement joins TRBV24-1 to TRBJ1-5; a possible D gene is TRBD1 (5 bases). The CDR3 extends over 15 amino acids. The V gene's germline CDR1 is KGHDR and CDR2 SFDVKD. Trimming stripped 3 bases from V and 9 bases from J, with 17 bases between. CDR3 DNA sequence: TGTGCCACCAGTGATGAGACAGTAACCTTTCGGCCCCAGCATTTT. This translates into CATSDETVTFRPQHF.

The V call is TRBV24-1, the J call TRBJ2-3; D gene uncertain. Germline V gives CDR1 KGHDR, CDR2 SFDVKD. CDR3 size: 11 residues. V was cut by 4 bases and J by 8 bases, with 6 bases left in between. The CDR3 DNA sequence: TGTGCCACCAGTGACCAAAGTACGCAGTATTTT. It codes for CATSDQSTQYF.

The rearrangement joins TRBV28 to TRBJ2-5; TRBD2 matches at 8 bases. Germline CDR1 is MDHEN and CDR2 is SYDVKM. This CDR3 is 16 amino acids long. J was trimmed by 5 bases and V by 1 base; bases with no gene match: 9. The CDR3 sequence is CASSLFQRGGLETQYF. The CDR3 DNA sequence: TGTGCCAGCAGTTTATTTCAACGGGGGGGCCTCGAGACCCAGTACTTC.

The chain is built from TRBV10-2 and TRBJ2-7; D ambiguous. CDR1 and CDR2 from the germline V gene are WSHSY and SAAADI. V was cut by 6 bases and J by 2 bases, with 14 bases left in between. The CDR3 runs to 14 residues. CDR3 sequence: CASRPGWRTYEQYV. For the CDR3, the DNA is TGCGCCAGCAGGCCAGGATGGAGAACCTACGAGCAGTACGTC.

The chain has TRBV27 and TRBJ2-5, with TRBD2 as a possible D gene (6 bases). V lost 0 bases and J lost 4, with 12 bases in between. Germline V gives CDR1 MNHEY, CDR2 SMNVEV (reference sequence). This CDR3 contains 15 residues. CDR3 bases: TGTGCCAGCAGTTTATCGTCGGGGGAAGGAGAGACCCAGTACTTC. It encodes CASSLSSGEGETQYF.

The chain carries TRBV5-6 and TRBJ2-3; D gene uncertain. The CDR3 sequence is 13 residues long. V was cut by 4 bases and J by 2 bases, with 8 bases left in between. Germline V CDR1 and CDR2: SGHDT, YYEEEE. The CDR3 here is CASSIAITDTQYF. The CDR3 DNA is TGTGCCAGCAGCATCGCGATCACAGATACGCAGTATTTT.

The chain has TRBV4-1 and TRBJ2-2; D possibly uses TRBD1 or TRBD2 (6 bases each). CDR1 is MGHRA, CDR2 YSYEKL, per germline. Trimming took off 0 bases at V and 3 bases at J, with 20 bases between the two ends. This CDR3 is built from 19 residues. CDR3 residues: CASSQEGGGGPGDTGELFF. In DNA, the CDR3 is TGCGCCAGCAGCCAAGAGGGGGGCGGTGGGCCTGGGGACACCGGGGAGCTGTTTTTT.

This chain connects TRBV4-2 to TRBJ2-1; possibly TRBD2 for D (5 bases). This CDR3 has 15 amino acids. V gave up 3 bases and J gave up 12 bases, with 21 bases separating them. CDR1 and CDR2 (germline): LGHNA, YNFKEQ. The CDR3: CASSQVLEVMRRQFF. The CDR3 region has the DNA TGTGCCAGCAGCCAGGTACTAGAGGTAATGCGGCGGCAGTTCTTC.

The chain couples TRBV25-1 to TRBJ1-4, with D unresolved. Germline lookup yields CDR1 MGHDK and CDR2 SYGVNS. V shed 1 base and J shed 8 bases, with 5 bases lying between them. The CDR3 is 12 residues long. This CDR3 reads CASSEFSEKLFF. CDR3 in DNA: TGTGCCAGCAGTGAATTTTCGGAAAAACTGTTTTTT. The full variable domain, its missing parts supplied by reference TRBV25-1 and TRBJ1-4, is EADIYQTPRYLVIGTGKKITLECSQTMGHDKMYWYQQDPGMELHLIHYSYGVNSTEKGDLSSESTVSRIRTEHFPLTLESARPSHTSQYLCASSEFSEKLFFGSGTQLSVL.

In its sample, this clonotype was seen a few times. The genes are TRBV25-1 and TRBJ2-3; tentatively, D is TRBD2 (6 bases). Germline loops: CDR1 MGHDK, CDR2 SYGVNS. The V gene lost 7 bases and the J gene lost 0 bases, with 11 bases spanning the gap. The CDR3 totals 14 residues. This CDR3 is CASIGSSSTDTQYF. CDR3 sequence (DNA): TGTGCCAGCATCGGGAGTTCTAGCACAGATACGCAGTATTTT.

V is TRBV7-9 and J is TRBJ2-2; D is perhaps TRBD2 (6 bases). Trimming stripped 5 bases from V and 4 bases from J, with 11 bases between. Germline V CDR1 and CDR2: SEHNR, FQNEAQ (reference sequence). This CDR3 is 14 amino acids long. CDR3 bases: TGTGCCAGCAGCGGCCGGGGGACCACCGGGGAGCTGTTTTTT. This sequence encodes CASSGRGTTGELFF.

This clonotype was found a few times. This chain joins TRBV5-1 and TRBJ1-1; TRBD1 matches 7 bases. V lost 4 bases, J lost 3 bases, and 6 bases stayed unmatched. This CDR3 has 14 amino acids. Germline V gene data show CDR1 as SGHRS and CDR2 as YFSETQ. The CDR3 is CASSGWTGDTEAFF. The CDR3 nucleotides read TGCGCCAGCAGCGGATGGACAGGAGACACTGAAGCTTTCTTT. Supplemented by reference TRBV5-1 and TRBJ1-1, the full variable domain reads KAGVTQTPRYLIKTRGQQVTLSCSPISGHRSVSWYQQTPGQGLQFLFEYFSETQRNKGNFPGRFSGRQFSNSRSEMNVSTLELGDSALYLCASSGWTGDTEAFFGQGTRLTVV.